This T cell receptor beta chain stems from a study of blood T cell repertoires in COVID-19. CDR3 length: 15 amino acids. V gave up 5 bases and J gave up 3 bases; unmatched junction bases: 7. CDR1 and CDR2 from the germline V gene are KGHSH and LQKENI. Participant-given clinical history determined each cohort assignment. Recovered participants had two consecutive negative NP/OP PCR tests, healthcare professional clearance, or symptom resolution. Authors' data handling: Amplification of reference gene primers provided the estimated nucleated cell counts. TCRdb's table, derived via immunoSEQ multiplex PCR, lists solely in-frame clones and lacks some. V and J calls and clone size are as listed in that table; D and trimming were resolved from the DNA. This sample carries over 150,000 clones, more than 85% of them seen once, and the ten largest clones take roughly 7.3%.

Sample: PBMCs or T cells enriched from blood (not recorded which). The TCR was taken from a woman aged 45-65 years who had recovered from COVID-19. This chain connects TRBV18 to TRBJ2-7, with TRBD1 matching over 10 bases. The CDR3 reads CASSFSGQGLYEQYF. The CDR3 region has the DNA TGTGCCAGCTCATTTTCGGGACAGGGGCTCTACGAGCAGTACTTC.